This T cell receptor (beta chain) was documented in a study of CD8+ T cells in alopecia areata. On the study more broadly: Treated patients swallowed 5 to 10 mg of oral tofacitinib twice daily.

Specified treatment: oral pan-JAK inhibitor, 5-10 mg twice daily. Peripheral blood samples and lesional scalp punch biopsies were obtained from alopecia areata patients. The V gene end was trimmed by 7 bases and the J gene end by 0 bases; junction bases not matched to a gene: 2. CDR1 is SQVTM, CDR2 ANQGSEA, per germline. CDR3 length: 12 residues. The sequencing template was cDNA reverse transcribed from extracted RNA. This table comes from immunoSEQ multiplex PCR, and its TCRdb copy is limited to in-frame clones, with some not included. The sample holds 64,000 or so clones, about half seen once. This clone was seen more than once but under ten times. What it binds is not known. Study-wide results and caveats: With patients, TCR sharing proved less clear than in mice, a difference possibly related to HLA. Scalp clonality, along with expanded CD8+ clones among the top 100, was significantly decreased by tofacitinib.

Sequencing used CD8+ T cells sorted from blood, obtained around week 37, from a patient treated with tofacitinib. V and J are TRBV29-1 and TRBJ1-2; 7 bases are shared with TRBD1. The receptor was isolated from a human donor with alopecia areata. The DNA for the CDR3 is TGCAGCGCACAGGGGACTAACTATGGCTACACCTTC. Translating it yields CSAQGTNYGYTF.